A single sample gave rise to the 22 T cell receptor beta chains below, sequenced in a study of blood T cells in healthy people across ages. A second 7 to 11 cycle PCR used barcoded and J-beta primers. TCRdb called the 5' RACE reads again in MiXCR, with one record for every CDR3 protein. The sample carries some 1,800,000 distinct CDR3 sequences, 39% recorded once. Sequencing was done on a sample of blood. These receptors originate from a human donor in good health.

The J gene is TRBJ2-7, the V gene TRBV7-2; perhaps TRBD1 as D (5 bases). This CDR3 comprises 15 residues. V was clipped by 5 bases and J by 4 bases, with 18 bases between them. The V gene's germline CDR1 is SGHTA and CDR2 FQGNSA. The CDR3 coding sequence is TGTGCCAGCAGCCAAGGGGTATCCTTGGGTTACGAGCAGTACTTC. Translation: CASSQGVSLGYEQYF.

On this clonotype: Mismatch with germline at one junction end may stem from a read error. The genes are TRBV5-1 and TRBJ2-1, with 10 bases aligning to TRBD1. This CDR3 spans 13 amino acids. Per germline, CDR1 SGHRS and CDR2 YFSETQ. CDR3 DNA: TGCGCCAGCAGATTGGGACAGGGGTCCACGCAGTTCTTC. Its protein is CASRLGQGSTQFF.

The chain recombines TRBV28 with TRBJ1-4; D is perhaps TRBD1 (5 bases). Per the germline V gene, CDR1 is MDHEN and CDR2 is SYDVKM. The CDR3 contains 15 residues. V was trimmed by 3 bases and J by 8 bases, leaving 16 bases between them. As DNA, the CDR3 is TGTGCCAGCAGTTTCCGGACACGGGAGATAGAAAAACTGTTTTTT. As protein: CASSFRTREIEKLFF.

The chain uses TRBV5-1 and TRBJ2-4; 7 positions agree with TRBD1. Trimming removed 4 bases from V and 4 bases from J; junction bases left unmatched: 8. Germline V CDR1 and CDR2: SGHRS, YFSETQ. The length of the CDR3 is 15 residues. Here the CDR3 DNA reads TGCGCCAGCAGCCCATTTGACAGGGAAAAAAACATTCAGTACTTC. Its protein product is CASSPFDREKNIQYF.

This clonotype was seen only a few times. J is TRBJ2-6 and V is TRBV20-1; D call uncertain. CDR3 length: 15 amino acids. Looked up from germline, CDR1 is DFQATT and CDR2 is SNEGSKA (reference sequence). V was pared by 1 base and J by 0 bases, with 7 bases between. The CDR3, as DNA: TGCAGTGCTAGAGGTCCGAGCTCTGGGGCCAACGTCCTGACTTTC. It yields the protein CSARGPSSGANVLTF.

The rearrangement links TRBV12-3 or TRBV12-4 to TRBJ1-5; tentatively, D is TRBD1 (6 bases). CDR3 size: 16 residues. V lost 3 bases to trimming and J lost 4 bases, with 16 bases between them. The CDR3 nucleotides are TGTGCCAGCAGTTTTTCATGGGGGGCCCCTAATCAGCCCCAGCATTTT. Translating it yields CASSFSWGAPNQPQHF.

The chain couples TRBV12-3 or TRBV12-4 to TRBJ2-3; D might be TRBD2 (6 bases). The CDR3 extends over 14 amino acids. V lost 3 bases and J 4 bases, leaving 11 bases between the germline ends. The CDR3 DNA reads TGTGCCAGCAGTTTCGGCCCGGGGGCAGATACGCAGTATTTT. Its protein product is CASSFGPGADTQYF.

The rearrangement joins TRBV7-3 to TRBJ1-2; TRBD1 aligns across 8 bases. CDR1 SGHTA and CDR2 FQGTGA come from the germline V gene. The CDR3 loop spans 14 amino acids. J was trimmed by 6 bases and V by 4 bases; bases with no gene match: 7. The CDR3 spells CASSSGGALNGYTF. The CDR3 DNA reads as TGTGCCAGCAGCTCAGGGGGCGCCTTAAATGGCTACACCTTC.

This clonotype was found a few times. Written as DNA, the CDR3 is TGCAGTGCTAGCTCCCTTTTGGCGTGGAACTATGGCTACACCTTC. It is translated as CSASSLLAWNYGYTF. The chain uses TRBV20-1 and TRBJ1-2, with D uncertain. Germline V CDR1 and CDR2: DFQATT, SNEGSKA (reference sequence). Trimming took off 3 bases at V and 2 bases at J, with 16 bases between the two ends. The CDR3 extends over 15 amino acids.

This clonotype was observed a few times. The chain's CDR3 is CASSSPLTGGRETQYF. The CDR3, as DNA: TGTGCCAGCAGCTCCCCCCTGACAGGGGGTAGGGAGACCCAGTACTTC. The chain couples TRBV7-2 to TRBJ2-5; 9 bases align to TRBD1. V lost 4 bases, J lost 5 bases, and 11 bases stayed unmatched. From germline, CDR1 is SGHTA and CDR2 FQGNSA. The CDR3 contains 16 residues.

The chain is built from TRBV12-3 or TRBV12-4 and TRBJ1-1; D call uncertain. The CDR3 loop spans 14 amino acids. V lost 4 bases and J 4 bases, leaving 13 bases between the germline ends. CDR3 sequence reads: CASSSRRGFTEAFF. For the CDR3, the DNA is TGTGCCAGCAGTTCCCGGCGGGGATTCACTGAAGCTTTCTTT.

This rearrangement joins TRBV6-5 to TRBJ1-2, with 7 bases fitting TRBD1. CDR3 size: 14 residues. The ends lost 7 bases at V and 4 bases at J; junction bases unmatched: 9. Germline CDR1 reads MNHEY; CDR2 reads SVGAGI. DNA of the CDR3: TGTGCCAGCACTTCGGGACAGCTTTCCTATGGCTACACCTTC. It yields the protein CASTSGQLSYGYTF.

The chain carries TRBV24-1 and TRBJ2-3; 8 bases align to TRBD1. V gave up 3 bases and J gave up 2 bases; unmatched junction bases: 6. This CDR3 has 16 amino acids. Germline V gene sequence: CDR1 KGHDR, CDR2 SFDVKD. CDR3 sequence (DNA): TGTGCCACCAGTGATGACGCAGGGGGCCTCACAGATACGCAGTATTTT. This codes for CATSDDAGGLTDTQYF.

The rearrangement uses TRBV11-2 and TRBJ2-4; possibly TRBD1 for D (6 bases). The DNA end is a closer match to TRBJ2-5, so the J assignment may be wrong. The length of the CDR3 is 16 residues. Germline V gene sequence: CDR1 SGHAT, CDR2 FQNNGV. CDR3 region: CASSLAQGPPQETQYF. As DNA, the CDR3 is TGTGCCAGCAGCTTAGCACAGGGACCCCCACAAGAGACCCAGTACTTC.

This clonotype came up a few times. The chain employs TRBV6-6 and TRBJ1-1; D uncertain. The germline CDR1 and CDR2 sequences are MNHNY and SVGAGI (reference sequence). V was pared by 7 bases and J by 1 base, with 10 bases between. The CDR3 consists of 13 residues. For the CDR3, the DNA is TGTGCCAGCAACGGCCCCCGGAACACTGAAGCTTTCTTT. It translates to CASNGPRNTEAFF.

The chain carries TRBV10-3 and TRBJ2-5, with 7 nucleotides matching TRBD1. Germline V gives CDR1 ENHRY, CDR2 SYGVKD. V dropped 4 bases and J dropped 5; count of bases not matched to a gene: 4. The CDR3 runs 13 residues. CDR3 nucleotide sequence: TGTGCCATCAGTGCGACAGGGACGGAGACCCAGTACTTC. As protein: CAISATGTETQYF.

The genes are TRBV29-1 and TRBJ2-3; no clear D gene. This CDR3 comprises 13 residues. Germline V lookup: CDR1 SQVTM, CDR2 ANQGSEA. V shed 6 bases and J shed 2 bases, with 12 bases lying between them. The CDR3 loop reads CSVKGKITDTQYF. As DNA, the CDR3 is TGCAGCGTAAAGGGAAAGATCACAGATACGCAGTATTTT.

The V gene is TRBV2, the J gene TRBJ1-1, with a weak D call TRBD1 (5 bases). The CDR3 length is 14 residues. Trimming removed 2 bases from V and 5 bases from J, with 12 bases in between. From germline, CDR1 is SNHLY and CDR2 FYNNEI. CDR3 sequence reads: CASSERGVVTEAFF. CDR3 sequence (DNA): TGTGCCAGCAGTGAAAGAGGGGTAGTAACTGAAGCTTTCTTT.

This sequence joins TRBV7-2 and TRBJ1-2, with 8 bases matching TRBD1. The CDR3 length is 13 residues. J was trimmed by 7 bases and V by 5 bases; bases with no gene match: 6. CDR1 is SGHTA and CDR2 is FQGNSA in the germline V gene. Here the CDR3 DNA reads TGTGCCAGCAGCCCGCGACAGGGGTGTGGCTACACCTTC. Its protein is CASSPRQGCGYTF. The full variable domain, rest sourced from reference TRBV7-2 and TRBJ1-2, is GAGVSQSPSNKVTEKGKDVELRCDPISGHTALYWYRQSLGQGLEFLIYFQGNSAPDKSGLPSDRFSAERTGGSVSTLTIQRTQQEDSAVYLCASSPRQGCGYTFGSGTRLTVV.

The table lists this clonotype with a count of one. The chain has TRBV20-1 and TRBJ2-1, with D maybe TRBD2 (7 bases). Judging by the DNA end, TRBJ2-7 fits better; the J call may be wrong. From germline, CDR1 is DFQATT and CDR2 SNEGSKA (reference sequence). CDR3 length: 14 residues. The CDR3 here is CSASWAGAYYEQYF. The DNA for the CDR3 is TGCAGTGCTAGTTGGGCGGGGGCTTACTACGAGCAGTACTTC.

The J gene is TRBJ2-5, the V gene TRBV5-1, with D uncertain. V lost 3 bases and J lost 5, with 17 bases in between. The CDR3 is made up of 15 amino acids. Germline V gene data show CDR1 as SGHRS and CDR2 as YFSETQ. This CDR3 is CASSSGLGEVETQYF. The CDR3 DNA reads as TGCGCCAGCAGCTCGGGCCTCGGAGAAGTCGAGACCCAGTACTTC.

About this clonotype: One end of the junction does not line up with germline, which may come from a read error. The V call is TRBV7-9, the J call TRBJ2-7, with 7 positions matching TRBD1. In germline, CDR1 is SEHNR, CDR2 FQNEAQ (reference sequence). This CDR3 comprises 15 residues. CDR3 protein: CAGSLDREGSYEQYF. CDR3 coding DNA: TGTGCCGGCAGCTTAGACAGGGAAGGCTCCTACGAGCAGTACTTC.